This section outlines one TCR beta chain sequence together with its context. The antigen remains undetermined. This is likely a read error, given that the CDR3 carries no conserved phenylalanine or tryptophan at its end. Because the CDR3's place on the DNA is in doubt, the DNA is left out and the CDR3 is given as listed by TCRdb. The sample belongs to a study of CD8+CD57+ T cells in acquired aplastic anemia. About the study: Isolated CD4+ and CD8+ cells, once sorted, yielded DNA averaging approximately 3 ug. Overall study results and limits: The study identified about 30 CD8+ CDR3 sequences shared by patients and controls. No significant difference in CD8+ Simpson's diversity was found between patients and controls.

Genomic DNA templated the TCR beta VDJ and CDR3 profiling. Each CDR3 protein is one row after TCRdb ran MiXCR on the reads. The table lists hundreds of thousands of distinct CDR3 sequences, about two thirds of them singletons. A total of 13 residues make up the CDR3, ends included. Germline V CDR1 and CDR2: SGHTA, FQGTGA. The TCR sequence derives from a human donor in good health, serving as a control. The gene calls are TRBV7-3 and TRBJ1-5. Material: sorted CD4+, CD8+, or CD8+CD57+ T cells (not recorded which) from PBMCs. CDR3 region: CASSLGGEGYEHT.